These 22 T cell receptor beta chains share one sample of origin, sequenced in a study of cytotoxic CD8 clonotypes in ibrutinib-treated CLL. The assay was immunoSEQ multiplex PCR, and TCRdb's table has in-frame clones only and misses some. Here the sample spans about 300,000 clones, approximately 76% being singletons. Sample: PBMCs, taken at disease progression, from a patient treated with ibrutinib. The receptor source for this set is a human donor with chronic lymphocytic leukemia.

This sequence joins TRBV15 and TRBJ2-7, with 8 bases aligning to TRBD2. CDR3 size: 14 residues. Germline assignment: CDR1 LNHNV and CDR2 YYDKDF (reference sequence). J was trimmed by 3 bases and V by 4 bases; bases with no gene match: 5. The CDR3 region has the DNA TGTGCCACCAGCACCGAACGGGGGGGCTACGAGCAGTACTTC. As protein: CATSTERGGYEQYF.

This chain uses TRBV7-9 with TRBJ2-5; D perhaps matches TRBD2 (5 bases). This CDR3 is 14 amino acids long. The germline V gene encodes CDR1 SEHNR and CDR2 FQNEAQ (reference sequence). The V end lost 3 bases, the J end lost 3 bases, and 11 bases lay between the germline ends. CDR3 bases: TGTGCCAGCAGCTTCAGGACGGGAAAAGAGACCCAGTACTTC. Translation: CASSFRTGKETQYF.

The chain employs TRBV9 and TRBJ1-3; D gene unclear. The CDR3 contains 16 residues. Trimming left V 3 bases short and J 0 bases short, with 13 bases between. Germline lookup yields CDR1 SGDLS and CDR2 YYNGEE. CDR3 amino acids: CASSETTFYSGNTIYF. The CDR3 coding sequence is TGTGCCAGCAGCGAAACGACATTCTACTCTGGAAACACCATATATTTT.

The chain combines TRBV7-8 with TRBJ2-6; D might be TRBD1 (5 bases). Germline V gives CDR1 SGHVS, CDR2 FQNEAQ. V dropped 0 bases and J dropped 4 bases, with 13 bases sitting between them. The CDR3 has 17 residues. The CDR3 region is CASSLAYQGTGANVLTF. In nucleotides, the CDR3 is TGTGCCAGCAGCTTAGCGTATCAGGGTACCGGGGCCAACGTCCTGACTTTC.

The J gene is TRBJ2-7, the V gene TRBV5-6, with TRBD2 identical over 7 bases. The CDR3 spans 13 residues. The V gene's germline CDR1 is SGHDT and CDR2 YYEEEE. The ends lost 4 bases at V and 2 bases at J; junction bases unmatched: 3. CDR3 protein: CASSPGTTYEQYF. The CDR3 nucleotides read TGTGCCAGCAGCCCCGGGACTACCTACGAGCAGTACTTC.

V is TRBV19 and J is TRBJ1-1; weak D call: TRBD1 (6 bases). Per the germline V gene, CDR1 is LNHDA and CDR2 is SQIVND (reference sequence). The CDR3 is made up of 14 amino acids. Deletions cut 5 bases from V and 4 bases from J, with 14 bases between. The CDR3 loop reads CASSPQGFSTEAFF. DNA of the CDR3: TGTGCCAGTAGTCCTCAGGGGTTTAGCACTGAAGCTTTCTTT.

The rearrangement links TRBV10-1 to TRBJ2-1; TRBD2 matches 10 bases. J was trimmed by 5 bases and V by 9 bases; bases with no gene match: 7. CDR1 is WNHNN and CDR2 is SYGVQD in the germline V gene (reference sequence). This CDR3 comprises 14 residues. The CDR3 loop reads CASQLAGPHNEQFF. The CDR3 nucleotides read TGCGCCAGTCAACTAGCGGGGCCGCACAATGAGCAGTTCTTC.

The rearrangement links TRBV18 to TRBJ2-5, with D perhaps TRBD2 (6 bases). Per germline, CDR1 KGHSH and CDR2 LQKENI. The CDR3 covers 15 residues. The V and J ends lost 0 bases and 5 bases respectively, with 13 bases between them. CDR3 sequence: CASSPPEGSWETQYF. DNA for the CDR3: TGTGCCAGCTCACCACCGGAGGGTAGCTGGGAGACCCAGTACTTC.

V is TRBV11-2 and J is TRBJ2-7; 7 nucleotides align to TRBD2. V shed 5 bases and J 2 bases; nucleotides not matched to a gene: 12. Germline CDR1 SGHAT, CDR2 FQNNGV. The CDR3 sequence is 16 residues long. This CDR3 is CASSLPGLKIPYEQYF. CDR3 DNA sequence: TGTGCCAGCAGCCTCCCGGGACTAAAGATTCCCTACGAGCAGTACTTC.

This chain connects TRBV5-1 to TRBJ2-5; TRBD1 matches at 7 bases. The V and J ends lost 1 base and 4 bases, in that order; junction bases with no gene match: 19. The germline V gene has CDR1 SGHRS and CDR2 YFSETQ. The CDR3 length is 19 residues. The CDR3 nucleotides read TGCGCCAGCAGCTTGCCCCACCGAGACCCGACAGGGAACGCAGAGACCCAGTACTTC. Protein sequence: CASSLPHRDPTGNAETQYF.

This clone was found once. The chain has TRBV28 and TRBJ2-3; 10 bases agree with TRBD1. The CDR3 spans 15 residues. Per the germline V gene, CDR1 is MDHEN and CDR2 is SYDVKM. V was pared by 7 bases and J by 1 base, with 5 bases of the junction left unmatched. The CDR3 loop is CASTDGTGGTDTQYF. The CDR3, as DNA: TGTGCCAGCACCGACGGGACAGGGGGCACAGATACGCAGTATTTT.

This chain connects TRBV14 to TRBJ2-7; 7 nucleotides agree with TRBD1. The CDR3 spans 15 residues. Germline-derived CDR1 and CDR2 are SGHDN and FVKESK. V was pared by 1 base and J by 4 bases, with 7 bases of the junction left unmatched. The CDR3 protein is CASSQGAGRGYEQYF. The CDR3 nucleotides read TGTGCCAGCAGCCAAGGGGCAGGCAGGGGGTACGAGCAGTACTTC. Using reference TRBV14 and TRBJ2-7 for the parts outside the CDR3, the full variable domain is EAGVTQFPSHSVIEKGQTVTLRCDPISGHDNLYWYRRVMGKEIKFLLHFVKESKQDESGMPNNRFLAERTGGTYSTLKVQPAELEDSGVYFCASSQGAGRGYEQYFGPGTRLTVT.

The gene calls are TRBV7-2 and TRBJ2-2; D remains ambiguous. Trimming took off 4 bases at V and 2 bases at J, with 14 bases between the two ends. This CDR3 has 16 residues. Per germline, CDR1 SGHTA and CDR2 FQGNSA. Written as DNA, the CDR3 is TGTGCCAGCAGCTCGGTTGTGAGTCCCAACACCGGGGAGCTGTTTTTT. Its translation: CASSSVVSPNTGELFF.

About this clone itself: Other nucleotide sequences in the sample specify the same CDR3. This chain uses TRBV10-3 with TRBJ2-5; 7 positions match TRBD1. This CDR3 region has 13 residues. The J segment lost 1 base and the V segment lost 6 bases, leaving 2 bases of the junction unmatched. Germline lookup yields CDR1 ENHRY and CDR2 SYGVKD. CDR3 loop: CAISGTAQETQYF. The DNA of the CDR3 is TGTGCCATCAGCGGGACAGCCCAAGAGACCCAGTACTTC.

This sequence joins TRBV5-1 and TRBJ2-2; D call uncertain. The CDR3 extends over 13 amino acids. From germline, CDR1 is SGHRS and CDR2 YFSETQ. The germline V and J ends were trimmed by 1 base and 6 bases, with 7 bases remaining between them. For the CDR3, the DNA is TGCGCCAGCAGCTTGAAGGACCCCGGGGAGCTGTTTTTT. Translating gives CASSLKDPGELFF. The full variable domain, rest sourced from reference TRBV5-1 and TRBJ2-2, is KAGVTQTPRYLIKTRGQQVTLSCSPISGHRSVSWYQQTPGQGLQFLFEYFSETQRNKGNFPGRFSGRQFSNSRSEMNVSTLELGDSALYLCASSLKDPGELFFGEGSRLTVL.

The chain employs TRBV7-6 and TRBJ1-2; TRBD1 agrees at 7 bases. This CDR3 region has 13 residues. Per germline, CDR1 SGHVS and CDR2 FNYEAQ. V lost 8 bases to trimming and J lost 8 bases; unmatched junction nucleotides: 11. In nucleotides, the CDR3 is TGTGCCAGCGGGGCCGACAGGGAACAGGGCTACACCTTC. Translation: CASGADREQGYTF. Full variable domain (rest looked up from reference TRBV7-6 and TRBJ1-2): GAGVSQSPRYKVTKRGQDVALRCDPISGHVSLYWYRQALGQGPEFLTYFNYEAQQDKSGLPNDRFSAERPEGSISTLTIQRTEQRDSAMYRCASGADREQGYTFGSGTRLTVV.

This chain joins TRBV4-3 and TRBJ2-2; D possibly matches TRBD1 or TRBD2 (5 bases each). V dropped 3 bases and J dropped 4 bases, with 15 bases sitting between them. This CDR3 has 16 amino acids. Germline lookup yields CDR1 LGHNA and CDR2 YSLEER. DNA for the CDR3: TGCGCCAGCAGCCAGGTTAGGGGAGCTGGCACCGGGGAGCTGTTTTTT. It translates to CASSQVRGAGTGELFF.

The chain has TRBV13 and TRBJ1-3; D uncertain. The germline V and J ends were trimmed by 2 bases and 9 bases, with 17 bases remaining between them. CDR1 is PRHDT and CDR2 is FYEKMQ in the germline V gene (reference sequence). This CDR3 region has 15 residues. CDR3 nucleotide sequence: TGTGCCAGCAGCTTAATTCTCGCCGTAAAGTCCACCATATATTTT. Its translation is CASSLILAVKSTIYF.

This chain uses TRBV18 with TRBJ2-1, with D possibly being TRBD2 (5 bases). V was trimmed by 5 bases and J by 9 bases, leaving 14 bases between them. This CDR3 is 13 amino acids long. Germline CDR1 KGHSH, CDR2 LQKENI. CDR3 amino acids: CASSDDGVVEQFF. For the CDR3, the DNA is TGTGCCAGCTCAGACGACGGGGTAGTTGAGCAGTTCTTC.

The V gene is TRBV2, the J gene TRBJ2-2, with D perhaps TRBD2 (5 bases). The CDR3 contains 13 residues. Trimming pared 6 bases from V and 6 bases from J, leaving 11 bases between. Per the germline V gene, CDR1 is SNHLY and CDR2 is FYNNEI. The CDR3 sequence is CASRDLASGELFF. DNA of the CDR3: TGTGCCAGCAGGGATCTAGCCTCCGGGGAGCTGTTTTTT. Full variable domain (remainder filled in from reference TRBV2 and TRBJ2-2): EPEVTQTPSHQVTQMGQEVILRCVPISNHLYFYWYRQILGQKVEFLVSFYNNEISEKSEIFDDQFSVERPDGSNFTLKIRSTKLEDSAMYFCASRDLASGELFFGEGSRLTVL.

The CDR3 region is CASSDQGAGDTQYF. The CDR3 coding sequence is TGTGCCAGCAGTGACCAGGGGGCTGGAGATACGCAGTATTTT. V gene TRBV6-4 combines with J gene TRBJ2-3; 8 positions agree with TRBD1. Germline V gene sequence: CDR1 MRHNA, CDR2 SNTAGT. The CDR3 extends over 14 amino acids. After removal of 2 bases from V and 5 bases from J, the junction contained 3 bases not matched to a gene.

The V and J genes are TRBV28 and TRBJ2-5, with 12 bases that match TRBD2. Germline-derived CDR1 and CDR2 are MDHEN and SYDVKM. Trimming cost V 6 bases and J 3 bases; bases outside gene matches: 5. The CDR3 spans 15 residues. CDR3 residues: CASSHWTSGKETQYF. CDR3 DNA sequence: TGTGCCAGCAGCCACTGGACTAGCGGGAAAGAGACCCAGTACTTC.